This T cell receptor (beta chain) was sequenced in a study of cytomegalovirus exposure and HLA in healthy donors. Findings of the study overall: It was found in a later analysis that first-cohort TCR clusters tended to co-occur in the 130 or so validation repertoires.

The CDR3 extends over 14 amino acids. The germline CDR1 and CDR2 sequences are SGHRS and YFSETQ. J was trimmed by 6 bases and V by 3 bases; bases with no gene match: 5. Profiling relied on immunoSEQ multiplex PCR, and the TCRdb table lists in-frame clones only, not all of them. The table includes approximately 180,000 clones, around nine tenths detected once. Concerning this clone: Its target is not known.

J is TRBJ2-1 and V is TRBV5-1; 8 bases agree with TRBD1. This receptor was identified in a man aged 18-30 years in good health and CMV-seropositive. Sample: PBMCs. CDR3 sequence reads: CASSYWTGRNEQFF. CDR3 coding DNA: TGCGCCAGCAGCTACTGGACAGGGCGCAATGAGCAGTTCTTC.